The 14 T cell receptor beta chains listed next were all sequenced from one sample in a study of blood T cell repertoires in COVID-19. Produced via immunoSEQ multiplex PCR; TCRdb's table is partial and in-frame only. The profile covers 250,000 to 300,000 clones, with 65% to 85% appearing a single time and 4.5% to 7% taken by the ten largest. The material sequenced was peripheral blood. The receptors were gathered from an older man with acute or convalescent COVID-19.

This clone was observed a single time. The V gene is TRBV28, the J gene TRBJ2-1, with D perhaps matching TRBD1 (5 bases). Germline values: CDR1 MDHEN, CDR2 SYDVKM. The CDR3 is made up of 14 amino acids. Trimming cost V 2 bases and J 5 bases, with 10 bases left between them. CDR3 DNA: TGTGCCAGCAGTTTACTACAGGAAAACAATGAGCAGTTCTTC. Its translation: CASSLLQENNEQFF. The full variable domain, with the rest looked up from reference TRBV28 and TRBJ2-1, is DVKVTQSSRYLVKRTGEKVFLECVQDMDHENMFWYRQDPGLGLRLIYFSYDVKMKEKGDIPEGYSVSREKKERFSLILESASTNQTSMYLCASSLLQENNEQFFGPGTRLTVL.

J is TRBJ1-2 and V is TRBV18; TRBD1 aligns across 8 bases. The CDR3 runs 16 residues. Germline V gene lookup returns CDR1 KGHSH and CDR2 LQKENI. Trimming at V came to 5 bases and at J to 7 bases, leaving 15 bases not matched to a gene. The CDR3 region has the DNA TGTGCCAGCTCATCATTGGACAGGGTTCTTAAGGGTGGCTACACCTTC. Its protein is CASSSLDRVLKGGYTF.

The chain recombines TRBV27 with TRBJ2-3, with TRBD2 matching 13 bases. V shed 11 bases and J 0 bases; nucleotides not matched to a gene: 8. Germline loops: CDR1 MNHEY, CDR2 SMNVEV (reference sequence). CDR3 length equals 16 residues. CDR3 DNA: TGTGCCTCAGGACTAGCGGGAGTTAGTAGCACAGATACGCAGTATTTT. Its protein product is CASGLAGVSSTDTQYF.

This clone turned up a few times. The chain has TRBV28 and TRBJ2-7; a possible D gene is TRBD1 (6 bases). Trimming removed 3 bases at V and 3 bases at J, with 9 bases between. CDR1 is MDHEN and CDR2 is SYDVKM in the germline V gene. The length of the CDR3 is 13 residues. Here the CDR3 DNA reads TGTGCCAGCAGTTTCAGGGGCAGCTACGAGCAGTACTTC. The encoded protein is CASSFRGSYEQYF.

V is TRBV3-1 (or the pseudogene TRBV3-2) and J is TRBJ2-2, with D possibly TRBD2 on 7 matching bases. CDR1 and CDR2 (germline): LGHDT, YNNKEL (reference sequence). Trimming took 7 bases from V and 6 from J, leaving 18 bases between them. The CDR3 contains 15 residues. The CDR3 bases are TGTGCCAGCACCGGGGGCGGGAGTAGGGCCGGGGAGCTGTTTTTT. Translation: CASTGGGSRAGELFF.

This clone came up many times. The chain uses TRBV5-1 and TRBJ2-5, with D perhaps TRBD1 (5 bases). V gave up 3 bases and J gave up 5 bases, with 20 bases separating them. The length of the CDR3 is 16 residues. The germline V gene encodes CDR1 SGHRS and CDR2 YFSETQ. This CDR3 is CASSYDLAQGYETQYF. DNA for the CDR3: TGCGCCAGCAGCTATGACTTAGCTCAGGGTTATGAGACCCAGTACTTC.

V usage is TRBV6-4 and J usage is TRBJ2-1, with 7 bases aligning to TRBD2. Unmatched junction bases numbered 4, after V lost 4 bases and J lost 7 bases. Germline V gene lookup returns CDR1 MRHNA and CDR2 SNTAGT. This CDR3 has 13 residues. The CDR3 DNA reads as TGTGCCAGCAGTGTCCAGGGAGGGAATGAGCAGTTCTTC. Protein sequence: CASSVQGGNEQFF.

The chain carries TRBV6-2 or TRBV6-3 and TRBJ1-1; 9 bases agree with TRBD1. This CDR3 comprises 16 residues. Germline values: CDR1 MNHEY, CDR2 SVGEGT. The junction had 13 bases not matched to a gene; V was cut back by 6 bases and J by 5 bases. The CDR3 loop reads CASSIPTGGLSTEAFF. CDR3 coding DNA: TGTGCCAGCAGCATTCCCACAGGGGGCTTGAGTACTGAAGCTTTCTTT.

The chain uses TRBV20-1 and TRBJ2-5, with D possibly TRBD1 on 6 matching bases. This CDR3 region has 11 residues. The V gene lost 5 bases and the J gene lost 4 bases, with 8 bases spanning the gap. Germline-derived CDR1 and CDR2 are DFQATT and SNEGSKA (reference sequence). The CDR3 loop reads CSALQGETQYF. The CDR3 DNA reads TGCAGTGCTCTACAGGGAGAGACCCAGTACTTC.

This clone has more than one count but fewer than ten. V gene TRBV7-2 combines with J gene TRBJ1-5; unclear D gene. The CDR3 consists of 14 residues. Germline V gene lookup returns CDR1 SGHTA and CDR2 FQGNSA. V lost 1 base to trimming and J lost 1 base, with 5 bases between them. CDR3: CASSLVQSNQPQHF. CDR3 bases: TGTGCCAGCAGCTTAGTCCAAAGCAATCAGCCCCAGCATTTT.

The rearrangement links TRBV9 to TRBJ2-3; no firm D call. Germline CDR1 SGDLS, CDR2 YYNGEE. V was shortened by 4 bases and J by 1 base, with 13 bases between the two germline ends. This CDR3 is 15 amino acids long. CDR3 region: CASSPLDSRTDTQYF. In DNA form, the CDR3 reads TGTGCCAGCAGCCCGCTTGACTCCCGCACAGATACGCAGTATTTT.

The CDR3 nucleotides are TGCAGCTCCACAGGGGGCGAAGTCTTCAATGAGCAGTTCTTC. This gives the protein CSSTGGEVFNEQFF. The J gene is TRBJ2-1, the V gene TRBV29-1, with 9 bases identical to TRBD1. The V gene end was trimmed by 8 bases and the J gene end by 6 bases; junction bases not matched to a gene: 11. Germline V gives CDR1 SQVTM, CDR2 ANQGSEA. The CDR3 length is 14 residues.

The chain recombines TRBV5-1 with TRBJ2-3, with TRBD2 matching 7 bases. The length of the CDR3 is 16 residues. V shed 3 bases, J shed 4 bases, and the junction held 11 bases outside the gene matches. Germline assignment: CDR1 SGHRS and CDR2 YFSETQ. CDR3 sequence: CASSWAAAGVADTQYF. CDR3 nucleotides: TGCGCCAGCAGCTGGGCGGCGGCGGGAGTAGCAGATACGCAGTATTTT.

The genes are TRBV28 and TRBJ1-2; no clear D. Germline V gives CDR1 MDHEN, CDR2 SYDVKM. The CDR3 consists of 15 residues. The germline V and J ends were trimmed by 5 bases and 5 bases, with 18 bases remaining between them. CDR3 loop: CASSLTSTLSYGYTF. In nucleotides, the CDR3 is TGTGCCAGCAGTCTTACCTCGACACTTTCTTATGGCTACACCTTC.